This entry is about one T cell receptor beta chain. This record belongs to a study of T cell changes during pregnancy in multiple sclerosis. Here immunoSEQ multiplex PCR was the method, and the copy in TCRdb shows in-frame clones only, minus some. The sample holds 85,000 to 90,000 clones, approximately 90% seen once. In germline, CDR1 is LGHNA, CDR2 YNFKEQ. The CDR3 runs to 18 residues. Trimming took 1 base from V and 7 from J; bases not matched to a gene: 13. The rearrangement links TRBV4-2 to TRBJ2-3; 11 nucleotides align to TRBD2. This receptor was obtained from a female donor in good health, enrolled as a control in a pregnancy study. Sample: peripheral blood, taken in the first trimester of pregnancy. The CDR3 DNA sequence: TGTGCCAGCAGCCAAGGTCTAGCGGGGGGAAGTCCTACAAATACGCAGTATTTT. This codes for CASSQGLAGGSPTNTQYF.